This T cell receptor (beta chain) is from a study of CD8+CD57+ T cells in acquired aplastic anemia. Study-level background: DNA recovered from sorted CD4+ and CD8+ cells had a mean of roughly 3 ug.

V dropped 5 bases and J dropped 2 bases, with 15 bases sitting between them. Germline CDR1 SGHKS, CDR2 YYEKEE (reference sequence). The CDR3 runs to 15 residues. A note on this clonotype: The antigen remains undetermined.

Genomic DNA provided the template from which TCR beta VDJ and CDR3 profiles were obtained. Using its own MiXCR run on the reads, TCRdb lists one record per CDR3 protein. The data show around 130,000 distinct CDR3 sequences, under 65% seen once. Study observations and caveats: Between patients and controls, CD8+ Simpson's diversity did not vary significantly.

CD8+CD57+ cell expansion, shown by flow cytometry, had occurred in the patients selected for sequencing. Each patient had severe acquired aplastic anemia. The study sampled blood from patients who had received no therapy. The sequence came from a human donor with aplastic anemia. The chain uses TRBV5-5 and TRBJ2-3, with a possible D match to TRBD2 (6 bases). The sequencing input was sorted CD4+, CD8+, or CD8+CD57+ T cells (not recorded which) from PBMCs. The CDR3 is CASSRGSSFTDTQYF. In DNA, the CDR3 is TGTGCCAGCAGTCGGGGGAGCTCCTTCACAGATACGCAGTATTTT.